This TCR beta chain was sequenced in a study of blood T cell repertoires in COVID-19. Study information: COVID-19 samples collected from the United States, Italy and Spain covered acute and convalescent phases. T cells, B-cell-depleted T cells, or PBMCs supplied cDNA or gDNA.

Authors' data handling: Amplification from reference gene primers served as the basis for estimated nucleated cell counts. Using immunoSEQ multiplex PCR, the repertoire was profiled, and TCRdb retains in-frame clones only, with some absent. The V and J calls and clone size were taken over from that table, and D and trimming were inferred from the DNA. The sample yields approximately 250,000 clones, 65% to 90% seen once. Germline V gives CDR1 LNHDA, CDR2 SQIVND (reference sequence). V lost 11 bases and J 2 bases, leaving 13 bases between the germline ends. This CDR3 has 13 amino acids. Sequencing input: peripheral blood. The chain recombines TRBV19 with TRBJ2-1; D perhaps matches TRBD1 (7 bases). This sequence originates from a woman aged 50 to 60 with acute or convalescent COVID-19. The CDR3 region is CAGGGRTYNEQFF. CDR3 coding DNA: TGTGCCGGAGGGGGCAGGACCTACAATGAGCAGTTCTTC.